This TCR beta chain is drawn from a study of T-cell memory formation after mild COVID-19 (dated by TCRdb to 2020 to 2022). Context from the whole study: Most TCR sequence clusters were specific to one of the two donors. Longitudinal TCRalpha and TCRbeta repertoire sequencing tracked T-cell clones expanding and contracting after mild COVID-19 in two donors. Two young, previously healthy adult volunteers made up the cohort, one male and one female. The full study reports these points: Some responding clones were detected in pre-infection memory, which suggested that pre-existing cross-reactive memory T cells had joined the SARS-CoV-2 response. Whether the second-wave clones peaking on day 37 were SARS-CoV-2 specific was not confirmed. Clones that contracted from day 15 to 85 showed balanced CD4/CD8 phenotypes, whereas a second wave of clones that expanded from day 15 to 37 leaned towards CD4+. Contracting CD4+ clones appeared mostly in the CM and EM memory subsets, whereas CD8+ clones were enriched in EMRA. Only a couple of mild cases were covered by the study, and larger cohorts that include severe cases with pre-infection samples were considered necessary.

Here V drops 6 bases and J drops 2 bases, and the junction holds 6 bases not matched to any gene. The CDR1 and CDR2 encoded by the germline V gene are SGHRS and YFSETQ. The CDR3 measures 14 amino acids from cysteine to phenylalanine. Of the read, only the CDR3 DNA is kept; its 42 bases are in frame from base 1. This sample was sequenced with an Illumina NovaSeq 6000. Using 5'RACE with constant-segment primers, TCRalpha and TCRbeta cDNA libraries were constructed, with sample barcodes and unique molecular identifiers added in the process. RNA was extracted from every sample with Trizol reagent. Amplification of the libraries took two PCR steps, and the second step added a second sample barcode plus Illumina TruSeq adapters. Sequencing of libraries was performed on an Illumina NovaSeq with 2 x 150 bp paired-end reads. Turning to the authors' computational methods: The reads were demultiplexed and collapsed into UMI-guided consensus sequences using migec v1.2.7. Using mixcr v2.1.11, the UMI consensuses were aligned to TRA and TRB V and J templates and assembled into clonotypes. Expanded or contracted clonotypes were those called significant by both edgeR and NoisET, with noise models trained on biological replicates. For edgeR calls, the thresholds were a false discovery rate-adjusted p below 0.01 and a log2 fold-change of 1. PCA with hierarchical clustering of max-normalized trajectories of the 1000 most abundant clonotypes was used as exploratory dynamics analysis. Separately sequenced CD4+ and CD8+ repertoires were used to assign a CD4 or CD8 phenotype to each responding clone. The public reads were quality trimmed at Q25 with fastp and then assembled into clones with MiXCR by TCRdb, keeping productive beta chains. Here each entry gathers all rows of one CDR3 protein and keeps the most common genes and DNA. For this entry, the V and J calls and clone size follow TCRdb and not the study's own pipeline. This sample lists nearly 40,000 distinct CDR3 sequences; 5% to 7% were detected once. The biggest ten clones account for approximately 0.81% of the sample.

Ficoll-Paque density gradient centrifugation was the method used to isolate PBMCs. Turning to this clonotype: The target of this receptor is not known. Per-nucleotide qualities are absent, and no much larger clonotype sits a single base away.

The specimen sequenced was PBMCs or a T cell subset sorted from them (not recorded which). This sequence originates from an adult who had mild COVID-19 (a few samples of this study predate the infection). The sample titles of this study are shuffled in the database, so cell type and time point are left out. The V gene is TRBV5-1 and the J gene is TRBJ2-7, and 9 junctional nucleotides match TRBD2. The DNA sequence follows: TGCGCCAGCAAACCAGCGGGGGGTGCCTACGAGCAGTACTTC. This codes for CASKPAGGAYEQYF.